In this sample, the clone carrying this T cell receptor (beta chain) turned up a few times. As yet, its antigen is unknown. A clone one base away is much larger, so this may be a read error. Germline assignment: CDR1 DFQATT and CDR2 SNEGSKA (reference sequence). V trimming: 4 bases; J trimming: 3 bases; junction bases outside the gene matches: 10. The CDR3 length is 15 residues. The sample belongs to a study of T cells in Graves' hyperthyroidism and ophthalmopathy. The overall study: Once the initial diagnosis was made, peripheral blood was obtained before any treatment.

Regions amplified from RNA transcripts were the TCR beta CDR3 regions. When the TCR CDR3 underwent first-round RT-PCR, the HTBI primer set was used. MiXCR was run by TCRdb on the multiplex PCR reads, yielding one entry per CDR3 protein. The sample includes 300,000 to 450,000 distinct CDR3 sequences, around 14% of them seen just once. Study-wide results and caveats: Prediction of ophthalmopathy progression came a median around 7.1 months pre-onset.

The source material was blood. The V gene is TRBV20-1, the J gene TRBJ2-7; TRBD1 matches 9 bases. The TCR comes from a woman aged 60-70 years with Graves' hyperthyroidism. CDR3 in amino acids: CSAIPETGGLYEQYF. The CDR3 coding sequence is TGCAGTGCTATCCCTGAGACAGGGGGACTCTACGAGCAGTACTTC.